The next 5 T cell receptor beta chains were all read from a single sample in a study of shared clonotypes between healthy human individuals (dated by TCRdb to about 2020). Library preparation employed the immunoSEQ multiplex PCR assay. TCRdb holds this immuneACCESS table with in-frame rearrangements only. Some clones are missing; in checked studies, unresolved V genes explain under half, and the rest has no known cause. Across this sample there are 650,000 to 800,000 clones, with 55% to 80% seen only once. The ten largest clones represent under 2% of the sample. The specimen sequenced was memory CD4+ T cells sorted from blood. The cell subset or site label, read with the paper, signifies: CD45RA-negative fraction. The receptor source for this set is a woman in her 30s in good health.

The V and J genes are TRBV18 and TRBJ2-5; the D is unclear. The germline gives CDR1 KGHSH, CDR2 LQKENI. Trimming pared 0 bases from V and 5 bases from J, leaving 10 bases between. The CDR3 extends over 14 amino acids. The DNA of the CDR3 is TGTGCCAGCTCACCACCTGGCGGCAGCGAGACCCAGTACTTC. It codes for CASSPPGGSETQYF.

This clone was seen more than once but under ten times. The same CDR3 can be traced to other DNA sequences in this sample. CDR3 nucleotide sequence: TGTGCCAGCAGTTTCCAAACAGGGTTGGAGCAGTACTTC. It yields the protein CASSFQTGLEQYF. The J gene is TRBJ2-7, the V gene TRBV28; perhaps TRBD1 as D (6 bases). Germline V CDR1 and CDR2: MDHEN, SYDVKM. The CDR3 loop spans 13 amino acids. Trimming took off 3 bases at V and 7 bases at J, with 13 bases between the two ends. Complete variable domain (other parts from reference TRBV28 and TRBJ2-7): DVKVTQSSRYLVKRTGEKVFLECVQDMDHENMFWYRQDPGLGLRLIYFSYDVKMKEKGDIPEGYSVSREKKERFSLILESASTNQTSMYLCASSFQTGLEQYFGPGTRLTVT.

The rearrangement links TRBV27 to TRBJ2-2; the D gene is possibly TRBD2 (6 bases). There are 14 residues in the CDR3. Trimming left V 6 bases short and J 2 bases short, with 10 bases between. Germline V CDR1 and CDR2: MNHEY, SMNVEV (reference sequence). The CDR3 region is CASRIAANTGELFF. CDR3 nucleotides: TGTGCCAGCAGGATAGCGGCCAACACCGGGGAGCTGTTTTTT.

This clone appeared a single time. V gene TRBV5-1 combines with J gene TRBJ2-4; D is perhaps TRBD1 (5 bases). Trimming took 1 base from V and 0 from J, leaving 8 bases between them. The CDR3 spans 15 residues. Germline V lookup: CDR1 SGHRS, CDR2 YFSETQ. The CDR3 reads CASSLLGEAKNIQYF. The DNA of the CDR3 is TGCGCCAGCAGCTTGCTAGGGGAAGCCAAAAACATTCAGTACTTC.

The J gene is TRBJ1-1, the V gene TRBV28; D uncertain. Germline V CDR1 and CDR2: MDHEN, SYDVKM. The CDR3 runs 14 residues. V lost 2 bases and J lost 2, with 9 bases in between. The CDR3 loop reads CASSLVSVNTEAFF. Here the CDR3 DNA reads TGTGCCAGCAGTTTAGTCTCCGTAAACACTGAAGCTTTCTTT.